A single sample is the source of the 21 T cell receptor beta chains below, sequenced in a study of beta chain features in type 1 diabetes (dated by TCRdb to the late 2010s). The protocol used for the library was the immunoSEQ multiplex PCR assay. The entire isolated RNA was reverse transcribed using the High Capacity cDNA Reverse Transcription Kit, and thus expressed TCRB transcripts were sequenced. What TCRdb holds here is the immuneACCESS table cut down to in-frame rearrangements. Part of the clones is not present; checked against another copy, under half of the missing clones reflect an unresolved V gene, and the others are unexplained. The sample has under 500,000 clones on record, 30% of them singletons. Jointly, the top ten make up 0.05% to 0.065% of the sample. The specimen sequenced was naive CD4+ T cells from blood. This sample's cell subset or site label indicates: true naive CD4+ T cells. The receptors were gathered from a young man in good health.

This clone was seen a few times. The chain couples TRBV19 to TRBJ2-1; D gene unclear. The CDR3 sequence is 12 residues long. Looked up from germline, CDR1 is LNHDA and CDR2 is SQIVND (reference sequence). V shed 4 bases and J shed 6 bases, with 7 bases lying between them. CDR3 bases: TGTGCCAGTAGTACTAGGATCAATGAGCAGTTCTTC. It is translated as CASSTRINEQFF.

This clone was found a few times. The chain is built from TRBV7-6 and TRBJ2-3, with 9 bases matching TRBD2. The CDR3 totals 16 residues. Germline CDR1 is SGHVS and CDR2 is FNYEAQ. V was pared by 1 base and J by 4 bases, with 6 bases of the junction left unmatched. This chain's CDR3 is CASSLELAGLPDTQYF. The CDR3 DNA reads as TGTGCCAGCAGCTTAGAGCTAGCGGGACTCCCAGATACGCAGTATTTT.

The CDR3 region has the DNA TGTGCCAGCAGTGTCAACTACGAGCAGTACTTC. Translating it yields CASSVNYEQYF. The J gene is TRBJ2-7, the V gene TRBV28; no clear D gene. This CDR3 has 11 residues. Germline values: CDR1 MDHEN, CDR2 SYDVKM. V lost 5 bases, J lost 3 bases, and 5 bases lay in between.

This rearrangement joins TRBV18 to TRBJ1-5; TRBD1 might be the D (6 bases). Per germline, CDR1 KGHSH and CDR2 LQKENI. V shed 4 bases and J shed 5 bases, with 6 bases lying between them. The CDR3 is made up of 12 amino acids. As DNA, the CDR3 is TGTGCCAGCTCACACAGGGATCAGCCCCAGCATTTT. It specifies CASSHRDQPQHF.

Only a few counts were recorded for this clone. V usage is TRBV2 and J usage is TRBJ1-1, with D uncertain. Trimming stripped 5 bases from V and 3 bases from J, with 7 bases between. This CDR3 region has 12 residues. Germline V gene lookup returns CDR1 SNHLY and CDR2 FYNNEI. The DNA of the CDR3 is TGTGCCAGCAGTACGCAGTACACTGAAGCTTTCTTT. It is translated as CASSTQYTEAFF.

This chain joins TRBV10-3 and TRBJ2-3; 7 bases match TRBD1. Germline CDR1 ENHRY, CDR2 SYGVKD. CDR3 length: 15 amino acids. V gave up 0 bases and J gave up 5 bases; unmatched junction bases: 5. Here the CDR3 reads CAISESRDRGDTQYF. The CDR3 region has the DNA TGTGCCATCAGTGAGTCCCGGGACAGAGGAGATACGCAGTATTTT.

In regard to this clone: Other DNA sequences within the sample encode an identical CDR3. The genes are TRBV5-1 and TRBJ1-5; D is uncertain. The CDR3 has 13 amino acids. Germline V gene lookup returns CDR1 SGHRS and CDR2 YFSETQ. Deletions cut 0 bases from V and 4 bases from J, with 5 bases between. CDR3 bases: TGCGCCAGCAGCTTGGTGGGGAATCAGCCCCAGCATTTT. It is translated as CASSLVGNQPQHF.

The rearrangement uses TRBV9 and TRBJ2-1; 8 bases are a match to TRBD1. This CDR3 has 15 residues. Germline loops: CDR1 SGDLS, CDR2 YYNGEE. J was trimmed by 8 bases and V by 1 base; bases with no gene match: 8. The DNA for the CDR3 is TGTGCCAGCAGCGTACGGACAGGGTCAATATATGAGCAGTTCTTC. Its protein is CASSVRTGSIYEQFF.

The chain employs TRBV7-2 and TRBJ1-1; no definite D call. Germline lookup yields CDR1 SGHTA and CDR2 FQGNSA. V lost 5 bases to trimming and J lost 0 bases, with 13 bases between them. The CDR3 runs 15 residues. The CDR3 nucleotides are TGTGCCAGCAGCCCGCAAACGGGGATGAACACTGAAGCTTTCTTT. It specifies CASSPQTGMNTEAFF.

This clone was counted between two and nine times. V and J are TRBV30 and TRBJ2-1; perhaps D is TRBD1 or TRBD2 (5 bases each). V lost 5 bases and J lost 12, with 14 bases in between. The germline CDR1 and CDR2 sequences are GTSNPN and SVGIG (reference sequence). The length of the CDR3 is 11 residues. In nucleotides, the CDR3 is TGTGCCTGGGGAACCGGGGCCTGGCAGTTCTTC. The encoded protein is CAWGTGAWQFF. Full variable domain (missing parts from reference TRBV30 and TRBJ2-1): SQTIHQWPATLVQPVGSPLSLECTVEGTSNPNLYWYRQAAGRGLQLLFYSVGIGQISSEVPQNLSASRPQDRQFILSSKKLLLSDSGFYLCAWGTGAWQFFGPGTRLTVL.

This clone was seen once. V is TRBV5-1 and J is TRBJ2-3, with 8 positions matching TRBD2. The germline CDR1 and CDR2 sequences are SGHRS and YFSETQ. V was pared by 1 base and J by 5 bases, with 12 bases of the junction left unmatched. The CDR3 spans 17 residues. The CDR3 protein is CASSLLLSSGREDTQYF. CDR3 nucleotide sequence: TGCGCCAGCAGCTTGTTACTATCCAGCGGGAGAGAAGATACGCAGTATTTT.

This sequence joins TRBV19 and TRBJ2-1; TRBD2 matches 7 bases. The ends lost 1 base at V and 7 bases at J; junction bases unmatched: 7. Germline-derived CDR1 and CDR2 are LNHDA and SQIVND (reference sequence). The CDR3 extends over 15 amino acids. The CDR3 DNA is TGTGCCAGTAGTATAGGGGTAGCGGGTAAGAATGAGCAGTTCTTC. Residues: CASSIGVAGKNEQFF.

The genes are TRBV7-6 and TRBJ1-5, with D tentatively TRBD1 (5 bases). CDR3 length: 13 residues. Germline CDR1 is SGHVS and CDR2 is FNYEAQ. The ends were cut back, 3 bases at V and 6 bases at J, with 9 bases in the middle. CDR3 sequence: CASSLVTGQPQHF. CDR3 in DNA: TGTGCCAGCAGCTTGGTTACAGGTCAGCCCCAGCATTTT.

This chain links TRBV5-1 with TRBJ2-3, with 9 bases fitting TRBD2. Trimming took 6 bases from V and 2 from J; bases not matched to a gene: 4. This CDR3 comprises 14 residues. Per the germline V gene, CDR1 is SGHRS and CDR2 is YFSETQ. CDR3 nucleotides: TGCGCCAGCAACCTAGCGGGACTCACAGATACGCAGTATTTT. It codes for CASNLAGLTDTQYF.

This clone was found a few times. V usage is TRBV28 and J usage is TRBJ2-3, with D unclear. Trimming pared 3 bases from V and 2 bases from J, leaving 6 bases between. This CDR3 comprises 13 residues. Germline V gene data show CDR1 as MDHEN and CDR2 as SYDVKM. The chain's CDR3 is CASSLSLTDTQYF. The CDR3 bases are TGTGCCAGCAGTTTGAGCCTCACAGATACGCAGTATTTT.

The gene calls are TRBV14 and TRBJ1-1; no definite D call. Trimming removed 0 bases at V and 1 base at J, with 3 bases between. Looked up from germline, CDR1 is SGHDN and CDR2 is FVKESK. This CDR3 is built from 13 residues. The CDR3 DNA reads TGTGCCAGCAGCCAAGAGCGGAACACTGAAGCTTTCTTT. Translating gives CASSQERNTEAFF.

This chain uses TRBV6-6 with TRBJ2-6; TRBD1 aligns across 8 bases. The junction had 3 bases not matched to a gene; V was cut back by 5 bases and J by 3 bases. Germline V lookup: CDR1 MNHNY, CDR2 SVGAGI (reference sequence). The CDR3 spans 15 residues. CDR3 region: CASSNRGYGANVLTF. CDR3 nucleotides: TGTGCCAGCAGTAACAGGGGGTATGGGGCCAACGTCCTGACTTTC.

The DNA of the CDR3 is TGTGCCAGCAGTGCGAGGGACAGGGGCCAGTTCTTC. It is translated as CASSARDRGQFF. The genes are TRBV6-1 and TRBJ2-1; 10 bases line up with TRBD1. V shed 4 bases, J shed 13 bases, and the junction held 4 bases outside the gene matches. Germline-derived CDR1 and CDR2 are MNHNS and SASEGT. The CDR3 contains 12 residues.

The CDR3 sequence is CASNLDLNNEQFF. CDR3 nucleotides: TGCGCCAGCAATTTGGACCTTAACAATGAGCAGTTCTTC. V is TRBV5-1 and J is TRBJ2-1, with unresolved D. The CDR3 has 13 amino acids. Germline CDR1 SGHRS, CDR2 YFSETQ. V lost 6 bases, J lost 5 bases, and 12 bases lay in between.

This clone has only a few counts. CDR3 region: CAWSGGSNYGYTF. The DNA of the CDR3 is TGTGCCTGGAGTGGGGGGAGTAACTATGGCTACACCTTC. V and J are TRBV30 and TRBJ1-2, with D perhaps matching TRBD1 (5 bases). The CDR3 has 13 residues. Looked up from germline, CDR1 is GTSNPN and CDR2 is SVGIG (reference sequence). The V and J ends lost 1 base and 1 base respectively, with 7 bases between them.

The chain uses TRBV7-2 and TRBJ2-1; 9 bases map to TRBD1. This CDR3 contains 12 residues. Germline trimming cut 4 bases from V and 9 bases from J; bases unmatched to any gene: 1. Per the germline V gene, CDR1 is SGHTA and CDR2 is FQGNSA. This CDR3 reads CASSSQGAEQFF. The CDR3 DNA sequence: TGTGCCAGCAGCTCACAGGGGGCTGAGCAGTTCTTC.